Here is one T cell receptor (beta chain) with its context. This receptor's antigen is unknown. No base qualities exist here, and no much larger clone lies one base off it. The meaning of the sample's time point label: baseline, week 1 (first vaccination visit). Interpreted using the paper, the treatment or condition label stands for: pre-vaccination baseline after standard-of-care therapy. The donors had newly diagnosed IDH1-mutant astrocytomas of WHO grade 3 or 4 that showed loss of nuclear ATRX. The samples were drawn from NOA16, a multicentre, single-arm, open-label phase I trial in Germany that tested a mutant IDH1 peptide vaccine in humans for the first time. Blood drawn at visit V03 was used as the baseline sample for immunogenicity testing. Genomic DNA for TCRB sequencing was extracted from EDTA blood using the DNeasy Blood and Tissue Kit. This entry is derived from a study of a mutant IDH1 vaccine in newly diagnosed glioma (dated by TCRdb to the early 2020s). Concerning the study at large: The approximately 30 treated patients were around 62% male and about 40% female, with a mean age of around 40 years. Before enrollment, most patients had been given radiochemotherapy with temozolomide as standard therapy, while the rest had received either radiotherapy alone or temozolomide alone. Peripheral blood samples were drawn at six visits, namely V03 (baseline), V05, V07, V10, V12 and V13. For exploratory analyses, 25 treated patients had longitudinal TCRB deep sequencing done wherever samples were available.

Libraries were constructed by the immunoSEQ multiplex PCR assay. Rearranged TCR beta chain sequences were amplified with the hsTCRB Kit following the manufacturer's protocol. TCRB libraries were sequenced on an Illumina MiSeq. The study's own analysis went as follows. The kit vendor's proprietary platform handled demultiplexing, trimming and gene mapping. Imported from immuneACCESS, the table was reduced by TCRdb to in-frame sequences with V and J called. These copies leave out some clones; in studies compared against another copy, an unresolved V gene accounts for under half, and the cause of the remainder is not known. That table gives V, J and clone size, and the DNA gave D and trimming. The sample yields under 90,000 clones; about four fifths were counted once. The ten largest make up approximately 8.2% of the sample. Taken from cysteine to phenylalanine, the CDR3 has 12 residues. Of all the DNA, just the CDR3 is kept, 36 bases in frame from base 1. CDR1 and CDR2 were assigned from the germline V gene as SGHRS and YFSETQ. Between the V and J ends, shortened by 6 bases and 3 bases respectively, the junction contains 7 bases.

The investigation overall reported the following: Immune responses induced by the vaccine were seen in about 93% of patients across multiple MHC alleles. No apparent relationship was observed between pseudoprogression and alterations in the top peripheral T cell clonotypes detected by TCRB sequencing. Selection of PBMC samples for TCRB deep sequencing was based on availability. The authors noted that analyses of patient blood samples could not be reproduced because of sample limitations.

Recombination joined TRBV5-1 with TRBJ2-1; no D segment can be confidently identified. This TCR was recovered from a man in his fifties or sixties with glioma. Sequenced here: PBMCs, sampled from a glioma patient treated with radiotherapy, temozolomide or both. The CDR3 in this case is CASTDDYNEQFF. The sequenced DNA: TGCGCCAGCACGGACGACTACAATGAGCAGTTCTTC.